The 30 T cell receptor beta chains below come from one sample, sequenced in a study of T cells in Graves' hyperthyroidism and ophthalmopathy. Amplification of TCR beta CDR3 regions was performed using RNA transcripts as template. When the TCR CDR3 underwent first-round RT-PCR, the HTBI primer set was used. TCRdb re-called the multiplex PCR reads with MiXCR, one entry per CDR3 protein. The sample holds around 450,000 distinct CDR3 sequences, roughly 14% seen once. The sequencing input was blood. Every receptor here comes from a woman aged 18-30 years with Graves' hyperthyroidism.

At least ten counts were recorded for this clonotype. This chain joins TRBV29-1 and TRBJ2-1; 7 bases agree with TRBD1. Trimming at V came to 0 bases and at J to 6 bases, leaving 5 bases not matched to a gene. The germline CDR1 and CDR2 sequences are SQVTM and ANQGSEA. The CDR3 is 14 amino acids. DNA for the CDR3: TGCAGCGTTGAAGAGACAGGGCCTGCCAATGAGCAGTTCTTC. Translated, it gives CSVEETGPANEQFF.

Remarks on this clonotype: This may be a read error: a much more frequent sequence differs by one nucleotide. The chain employs TRBV27 and TRBJ1-6; 12 nucleotides align to TRBD1. This CDR3 is 16 amino acids long. Looked up from germline, CDR1 is MNHEY and CDR2 is SMNVEV (reference sequence). With V trimmed by 0 bases and J by 12 bases, 6 bases remained unmatched. CDR3 in amino acids: CASSLSAGQGAKPLHF. In DNA form, the CDR3 reads TGTGCCAGCAGTTTATCAGCGGGACAGGGGGCCAAACCCCTCCACTTT.

The chain joins TRBV7-6 to TRBJ2-1, with 10 bases matching TRBD2. CDR3 size: 17 residues. CDR1 is SGHVS, CDR2 FNYEAQ, per germline. J was trimmed by 3 bases and V by 1 base; bases with no gene match: 6. CDR3 sequence: CASSLDVAGGLYNEQFF. CDR3 sequence (DNA): TGTGCCAGCAGCTTAGACGTAGCGGGGGGACTCTACAATGAGCAGTTCTTC.

The table lists this clonotype with many counts. The V and J genes are TRBV25-1 and TRBJ1-2; possible D gene TRBD1, 5 bases. Germline CDR1 reads MGHDK; CDR2 reads SYGVNS. The CDR3 is 15 residues long. V was shortened by 3 bases and J by 0 bases, with 11 bases between the two germline ends. The CDR3: CASSEVQAANYGYTF. Written as DNA, the CDR3 is TGTGCCAGCAGTGAGGTACAGGCCGCTAACTATGGCTACACCTTC.

V usage is TRBV3-1 and J usage is TRBJ2-5, with 8 bases that match TRBD2. The CDR3 runs to 15 residues. The junction had 9 bases not matched to a gene; V was cut back by 5 bases and J by 4 bases. Germline CDR1 and CDR2: LGHDT and YNNKEL (reference sequence). CDR3 loop: CASSFTAGGAETQYF. DNA of the CDR3: TGTGCCAGCAGCTTCACGGCGGGAGGCGCAGAGACCCAGTACTTC.

The sample holds many counts of this clonotype. The genes are TRBV11-2 and TRBJ2-1; tentatively, D is TRBD1 (6 bases). The germline V gene encodes CDR1 SGHAT and CDR2 FQNNGV. The CDR3 is made up of 17 amino acids. V lost 5 bases and J 5 bases, leaving 22 bases between the germline ends. The CDR3 region has the DNA TGTGCCAGCAGCCGCTACTCCACAGGGCGTGAAGACAATGAGCAGTTCTTC. Translated: CASSRYSTGREDNEQFF.

This clonotype occurred many times. The chain links TRBV19 to TRBJ1-1; D call uncertain. Germline CDR1 LNHDA, CDR2 SQIVND (reference sequence). The CDR3 totals 15 residues. Trimming left V 3 bases short and J 3 bases short, with 14 bases between. The CDR3 DNA is TGTGCCAGTAGTATCACGAAAGTGGGGTACACTGAAGCTTTCTTT. Translated, it gives CASSITKVGYTEAFF. The complete variable domain, with remaining parts taken from reference TRBV19 and TRBJ1-1, reads DGGITQSPKYLFRKEGQNVTLSCEQNLNHDAMYWYRQDPGQGLRLIYYSQIVNDFQKGDIAEGYSVSREKKESFPLTVTSAQKNPTAFYLCASSITKVGYTEAFFGQGTRLTVV.

This clonotype occurred many times. The gene calls are TRBV4-2 and TRBJ2-3; D is perhaps TRBD2 (6 bases). Looked up from germline, CDR1 is LGHNA and CDR2 is YNFKEQ. The CDR3 sequence is 16 residues long. V gave up 0 bases and J gave up 1 base, with 11 bases separating them. The CDR3 nucleotides read TGTGCCAGCAGCCAAGACAGGGCTAGCGGCACAGATACGCAGTATTTT. Translation gives CASSQDRASGTDTQYF.

Ten or more counts support this clonotype. CDR3 coding DNA: TGTGCCAGCAGACCCGGGGGGGGCGGTTTATCTGAGCAGTTCTTC. This sequence encodes CASRPGGGGLSEQFF. This chain links TRBV12-3 or TRBV12-4 with TRBJ2-1; the match to TRBD2 covers 8 bases. The V and J ends lost 6 bases and 9 bases, in that order; junction bases with no gene match: 13. The CDR3 has 15 residues.

This clonotype showed up many times. This chain joins TRBV7-2 and TRBJ1-2, with 7 bases identical to TRBD1. The V and J ends lost 4 bases and 4 bases, in that order; junction bases with no gene match: 6. Looked up from germline, CDR1 is SGHTA and CDR2 is FQGNSA. The CDR3 contains 14 residues. The CDR3 spells CASSSYRGSYGYTF. The CDR3 DNA reads as TGTGCCAGCAGCTCCTACAGGGGTAGCTATGGCTACACCTTC.

The table lists this clonotype with many counts. The rearrangement uses TRBV3-1 and TRBJ2-5; TRBD2 matches 11 bases. CDR1 LGHDT and CDR2 YNNKEL come from the germline V gene (reference sequence). V lost 4 bases, J lost 0 bases, and 1 base stayed unmatched. The CDR3 length is 15 residues. The CDR3 reads CASSPSGGNQETQYF. In DNA form, the CDR3 reads TGTGCCAGCAGCCCTAGCGGGGGGAACCAAGAGACCCAGTACTTC.

This clonotype has a count of ten or more. The rearrangement joins TRBV30 to TRBJ1-2; D call uncertain. V lost 1 base and J 3 bases, leaving 6 bases between the germline ends. The CDR3 extends over 12 amino acids. Germline CDR1 reads GTSNPN; CDR2 reads SVGIG (reference sequence). The CDR3 nucleotides read TGTGCCTGGAGTGAAGGTGACTATGGCTACACCTTC. It is translated as CAWSEGDYGYTF.

The chain couples TRBV5-1 to TRBJ2-1, with 11 bases lining up with TRBD1. From germline, CDR1 is SGHRS and CDR2 YFSETQ. The V gene end was trimmed by 4 bases and the J gene end by 8 bases; junction bases not matched to a gene: 8. This CDR3 is built from 15 residues. The CDR3 DNA is TGCGCCAGCAGCAGCCGGACAGGGGGCTGGGATGAGCAGTTCTTC. The encoded protein is CASSSRTGGWDEQFF.

The table lists this clonotype with many counts. The CDR3 protein is CARNPGGGPSYEQYF. The CDR3 DNA reads as TGCGCCAGGAACCCGGGCGGGGGACCTTCCTACGAGCAGTACTTC. The V gene is TRBV5-1, the J gene TRBJ2-7, with 7 bases identical to TRBD2. Germline-derived CDR1 and CDR2 are SGHRS and YFSETQ. V was pared by 8 bases and J by 1 base, with 12 bases of the junction left unmatched. The CDR3 consists of 15 residues.

This clonotype came up many times. This chain links TRBV6-1 with TRBJ2-7; 12 bases are a match to TRBD2. The V gene end was trimmed by 5 bases and the J gene end by 0 bases; junction bases not matched to a gene: 11. Per germline, CDR1 MNHNS and CDR2 SASEGT. The CDR3 loop spans 18 amino acids. The CDR3 region is CASSPGTSGSLYSYEQYF. The CDR3 DNA reads as TGTGCCAGCAGTCCCGGGACTAGCGGGTCCTTATACTCCTACGAGCAGTACTTC.

The sample holds many counts of this clonotype. The rearrangement joins TRBV20-1 to TRBJ1-2; D remains unclear. The length of the CDR3 is 16 residues. Trimming cost V 0 bases and J 0 bases, with 14 bases left between them. Germline values: CDR1 DFQATT, CDR2 SNEGSKA (reference sequence). CDR3 sequence (DNA): TGCAGTGCTAGAGATCTGGCCGTCCTTCCTAACTATGGCTACACCTTC. Amino acid sequence: CSARDLAVLPNYGYTF.

Points on this clonotype: A much larger clone lies a single base off, so this may be a read error. The chain carries TRBV29-1 and TRBJ1-2, with D uncertain. Germline V gives CDR1 SQVTM, CDR2 ANQGSEA. The V end was cut by 3 bases, the J end by 6 bases, with 14 bases between. CDR3 size: 13 residues. The CDR3 DNA reads TGCAGCGTTGATCGCCCCATGCCCCATGGCTACACCTTC. Protein sequence: CSVDRPMPHGYTF.

This clonotype showed up many times. The V and J genes are TRBV5-1 and TRBJ2-5; D ambiguous. The germline gives CDR1 SGHRS, CDR2 YFSETQ. The CDR3 is made up of 12 amino acids. V was shortened by 0 bases and J by 5 bases, with 5 bases between the two germline ends. The CDR3 reads CASSLATETQYF. Written as DNA, the CDR3 is TGCGCCAGCAGCTTGGCCACCGAGACCCAGTACTTC.

This clonotype has a handful of counts. The chain links TRBV11-3 to TRBJ1-2; perhaps TRBD1 as D (5 bases). The germline V gene encodes CDR1 SGHNT and CDR2 YENEEA. CDR3 length: 14 residues. Trimming took 11 bases from V and 8 from J, leaving 24 bases between them. The CDR3 DNA is TGTGCCTCCAGCCGGGGCAGGACTTCTATAGGCTACACCTTC. It translates to CASSRGRTSIGYTF.

Only a few counts were recorded for this clonotype. This chain connects TRBV20-1 to TRBJ1-2, with D perhaps matching TRBD1 (5 bases). Trimming left V 3 bases short and J 1 base short, with 12 bases between. In germline, CDR1 is DFQATT, CDR2 SNEGSKA (reference sequence). The CDR3 runs to 14 residues. The CDR3 reads CSAREGIVNYGYTF. In DNA form, the CDR3 reads TGCAGTGCTAGGGAGGGGATAGTTAACTATGGCTACACCTTC.

In its sample, this clonotype was seen a few times. The CDR3 loop reads CASSYLGQETQYF. The CDR3 DNA reads TGTGCCAGTAGTTACCTGGGGCAAGAGACCCAGTACTTC. The chain carries TRBV19 and TRBJ2-5; D remains unclear. V lost 5 bases to trimming and J lost 2 bases, with 9 bases between them. The CDR3 length is 13 residues. CDR1 is LNHDA, CDR2 SQIVND, per germline (reference sequence).

On this clonotype itself: Just one base apart from a much larger clone, this may be a read error. The chain joins TRBV18 to TRBJ2-3; D uncertain. The CDR3 spans 13 residues. Trimming pared 3 bases from V and 6 bases from J, leaving 10 bases between. Germline V gene data show CDR1 as KGHSH and CDR2 as LQKENI. The CDR3 spells CASSPPVGDTQYF. CDR3 sequence (DNA): TGTGCCAGCTCACCCCCCGTCGGGGATACGCAGTATTTT.

The gene calls are TRBV18 and TRBJ1-3; D is possibly TRBD1 (5 bases). The germline V gene has CDR1 KGHSH and CDR2 LQKENI. The CDR3 is 18 residues long. The germline V and J ends were trimmed by 4 bases and 4 bases, with 23 bases remaining between them. CDR3 protein: CASSLTPGRKILGNTIYF. The CDR3 DNA reads as TGTGCCAGCTCACTGACCCCGGGACGCAAGATACTCGGAAACACCATATATTTT.

The table lists this clonotype with many counts. V is TRBV3-1 and J is TRBJ2-7; D could derive from TRBD1 or TRBD2 (5 bases each). The V gene lost 5 bases and the J gene lost 2 bases, with 13 bases spanning the gap. Looked up from germline, CDR1 is LGHDT and CDR2 is YNNKEL (reference sequence). The CDR3 has 14 residues. The CDR3, as DNA: TGTGCCAGCAGCGTGCATGGGGACGCCTACGAGCAGTACTTC. Translating gives CASSVHGDAYEQYF.

This clonotype has at least ten counts. Its ends do not fully match the called genes, so a read error is possible. The V call is TRBV20-1, the J call TRBJ1-5; D call uncertain. CDR3 size: 15 residues. CDR1 is DFQATT and CDR2 is SNEGSKA in the germline V gene (reference sequence). CDR3 nucleotides: TGCAGTGCTAGAGATACTAGGCAGATGAATCAGCCCCGGCATTTT. This gives the protein CSARDTRQMNQPRHF.

Ten or more counts support this clonotype. V and J are TRBV13 and TRBJ1-1, with 9 positions matching TRBD1. J was trimmed by 1 base and V by 6 bases; bases with no gene match: 3. The length of the CDR3 is 14 residues. Germline V gives CDR1 PRHDT, CDR2 FYEKMQ (reference sequence). CDR3: CASRDRGPNTEAFF. As DNA, the CDR3 is TGTGCCAGCAGGGACAGGGGACCGAACACTGAAGCTTTCTTT.

The chain combines TRBV6-1 with TRBJ1-5; TRBD1 matches at 8 bases. The CDR3 extends over 17 amino acids. Looked up from germline, CDR1 is MNHNS and CDR2 is SASEGT. J lost 6 bases, V lost 3 bases, and 13 bases had no gene match. The CDR3 DNA reads TGTGCCAGCAGTGATCGGGACAGGAGGCCGCTCGGTCAGCCCCAGCATTTT. Amino acid sequence: CASSDRDRRPLGQPQHF.

This clonotype was seen ten or more times. J is TRBJ1-4 and V is TRBV10-3; D is unclear. Per germline, CDR1 ENHRY and CDR2 SYGVKD. The CDR3 spans 13 residues. Trimming pared 10 bases from V and 6 bases from J, leaving 15 bases between. CDR3 bases: TGTGCCAGCGGAGGGAGAGTTGATGAAAAACTGTTTTTT. This sequence encodes CASGGRVDEKLFF.

This chain connects TRBV20-1 to TRBJ2-3; 7 nucleotides line up with TRBD2. After removal of 3 bases from V and 2 bases from J, the junction contained 5 bases not matched to a gene. The CDR3 loop spans 14 amino acids. Germline assignment: CDR1 DFQATT and CDR2 SNEGSKA (reference sequence). The CDR3 loop reads CSARGGGNTDTQYF. In DNA form, the CDR3 reads TGCAGTGCTAGGGGGGGGGGGAACACAGATACGCAGTATTTT.

This clonotype was detected many times. The CDR3 here is CASSEGTSGGSRETQYF. CDR3 nucleotides: TGTGCCAGCAGTGAGGGGACTAGCGGGGGGTCCCGAGAGACCCAGTACTTC. V is TRBV2 and J is TRBJ2-5; the match to TRBD2 covers 15 bases. Germline lookup yields CDR1 SNHLY and CDR2 FYNNEI. V was pared by 3 bases and J by 4 bases, with 6 bases of the junction left unmatched. CDR3 length: 17 amino acids.